Listed below are T cell receptor beta chains from one sample, sequenced in a study of cytomegalovirus exposure and HLA in healthy donors. Profiled with immunoSEQ multiplex PCR; TCRdb holds only in-frame clones, not every one. The table lists roughly 190,000 clones, around nine tenths of them singletons. The material sequenced was PBMCs. The receptors here all came from a woman younger than 35 in good health and CMV-seronegative. Both conserved end residues are part of each CDR3. D genes are given only for firm matches. For some rows the clone size is stated as once, few or many, or as a class when expanded; others skip it.

length: 14; size: few; V: TRBV27; D: NA; CDR3: CASSFLQGTTEAFF
length: 15; size: NA; V: TRBV6-5; D: TRBD1; CDR3: CASSYSNRGKNIQYF
length: 16; size: NA; V: TRBV9; D: TRBD1; CDR3: CASSVAPDRANTEAFF
length: 14; size: once; V: TRBV21-1; D: NA; CDR3: CTPSSTGNEETQYF
length: 14; size: NA; V: TRBV5-1; D: NA; CDR3: CASSWQGTNEKLFF
length: 12; size: NA; V: TRBV15; D: TRBD1; CDR3: CGMARGPYEQYF
length: 15; size: few; V: TRBV25-1; D: NA; CDR3: CASSATRGINSPLHF
length: 15; size: NA; V: TRBV5-4; D: TRBD1; CDR3: CASSLVGQGLKTQYF
length: 17; size: once; V: TRBV7-8; D: TRBD1; CDR3: CASSTGPGQGVAGELFF
length: 16; size: NA; V: TRBV4-1; D: NA; CDR3: CASSQASVPGRNEQYF
length: 16; size: NA; V: TRBV4-1; D: NA; CDR3: CASSQGVIAPTDTQYF
length: 11; size: NA; V: TRBV7-9; D: NA; CDR3: CASKRGYEQYF
length: 15; size: NA; V: TRBV10-2; D: NA; CDR3: CASSGGPGNSYEQYF
length: 16; size: NA; V: TRBV6-6; D: TRBD1; CDR3: CASSYGGQSPSYEQYF
length: 11; size: NA; V: TRBV20-1; D: NA; CDR3: CSASEDSPLHF
length: 15; size: NA; V: TRBV7-9; D: NA; CDR3: CASGLGGGGTDTQYF
length: 15; size: NA; V: TRBV21-1; D: NA; CDR3: CASSKETGCRSEQYF
length: 14; size: NA; V: TRBV18; D: TRBD1; CDR3: CASSPDRAHEKLFF
length: 16; size: NA; V: TRBV27; D: TRBD1; CDR3: CASSLLGQGRGQPQHF
length: 15; size: once; V: TRBV11-3; D: NA; CDR3: CASSPGHRGNTEAFF
length: 16; size: once; V: TRBV28; D: TRBD2; CDR3: CASSFPGRLAADTQYF
length: 12; size: NA; V: TRBV5-1; D: TRBD1; CDR3: CASSTRQGAAFF
length: 15; size: NA; V: TRBV9; D: TRBD1; CDR3: CASSPRLDRDTEAFF
length: 14; size: NA; V: TRBV6-5; D: TRBD2; CDR3: CASTWGGNTGELFF
length: 15; size: NA; V: TRBV27; D: TRBD1; CDR3: CASRGVGTVSYEQYF
length: 15; size: NA; V: TRBV5-6; D: TRBD1; CDR3: CASSAVAGGFYEQYF
length: 15; size: NA; V: TRBV4-3; D: NA; CDR3: CASSQSFRLGTEAFF
length: 17; size: once; V: TRBV9; D: NA; CDR3: CASSVVRREPPYNEQFF
length: 16; size: NA; V: TRBV4-1; D: NA; CDR3: CASSQFGGPLWNEQFF
length: 15; size: NA; V: TRBV7-2; D: NA; CDR3: CASSYTISYNSPLHF
length: 15; size: NA; V: TRBV27; D: TRBD1; CDR3: CASSISGTGYNEQFF
length: 15; size: NA; V: TRBV6-5; D: TRBD2; CDR3: CASTLLAGGSYEQYF
length: 16; size: NA; V: TRBV16; D: TRBD1; CDR3: CASSPRDRAPNEKLFF
length: 17; size: NA; V: TRBV7-8; D: TRBD2; CDR3: CASSSKGLLAGYNEQFF
length: 13; size: NA; V: TRBV19; D: TRBD1; CDR3: CASGGQGNSPLHF
length: 14; size: NA; V: TRBV5-6; D: TRBD2; CDR3: CASSSGLAPYEQYF
length: 15; size: NA; V: TRBV30; D: TRBD2; CDR3: CAWSLIAGGPYEQYF
length: 11; size: NA; V: TRBV6-6; D: NA; CDR3: CASHGGTEAFF
length: 14; size: NA; V: TRBV6-5; D: NA; CDR3: CASSRAGLGYGYTF
length: 11; size: NA; V: TRBV20-1; D: NA; CDR3: CSARRVYEQYF
length: 17; size: NA; V: TRBV29-1; D: NA; CDR3: CSVEGMRGGEINTEAFF
length: 14; size: NA; V: TRBV27; D: TRBD1; CDR3: CASSGQGRSYEQYF
length: 15; size: NA; V: TRBV2; D: TRBD2; CDR3: CASSDPSGRGHEQYF
length: 14; size: NA; V: TRBV5-1; D: NA; CDR3: CASSLDRDSYEQYF
length: 13; size: NA; V: TRBV27; D: NA; CDR3: CASRFDRNTEAFF
length: 15; size: NA; V: TRBV14; D: TRBD1; CDR3: CASSQTDRVRKEQYF
length: 16; size: once; V: TRBV6-5; D: NA; CDR3: CASSYSRAGADQPQHF
length: 16; size: NA; V: TRBV29-1; D: TRBD2; CDR3: CSVEGTSAELTYEQYF
length: 13; size: NA; V: TRBV30; D: NA; CDR3: CAWSVAFNYEQYF
length: 16; size: NA; V: TRBV6-4; D: TRBD2; CDR3: CASSDGRGGQTDTQYF
length: 19; size: NA; V: TRBV21-1; D: NA; CDR3: CASSLGADRGPYSNQPQHF
length: 15; size: once; V: TRBV6-5; D: NA; CDR3: CASSYSKGTGGGYTF
length: 14; size: NA; V: TRBV19; D: TRBD2; CDR3: CASSHSGMNYEQYF
length: 14; size: NA; V: TRBV9; D: NA; CDR3: CASSEGGIPYEQYF
length: 13; size: NA; V: TRBV6-1; D: NA; CDR3: CASSVRRGEKLFF